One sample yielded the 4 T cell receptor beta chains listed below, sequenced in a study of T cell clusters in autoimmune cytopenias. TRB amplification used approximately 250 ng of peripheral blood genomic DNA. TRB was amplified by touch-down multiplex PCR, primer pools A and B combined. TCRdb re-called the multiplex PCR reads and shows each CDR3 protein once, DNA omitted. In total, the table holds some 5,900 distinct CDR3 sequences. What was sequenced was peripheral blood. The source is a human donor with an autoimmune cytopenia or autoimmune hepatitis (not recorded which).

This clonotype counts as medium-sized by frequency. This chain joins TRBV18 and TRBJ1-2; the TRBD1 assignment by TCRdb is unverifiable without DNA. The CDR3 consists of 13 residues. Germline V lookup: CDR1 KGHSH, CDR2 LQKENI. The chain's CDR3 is CASSPDRDYGYTF.

The CDR3 here is CASSLSVNTEAFF. The gene calls are TRBV7-9 and TRBJ1-1. This CDR3 contains 13 residues. The germline V gene has CDR1 SEHNR and CDR2 FQNEAQ (reference sequence).

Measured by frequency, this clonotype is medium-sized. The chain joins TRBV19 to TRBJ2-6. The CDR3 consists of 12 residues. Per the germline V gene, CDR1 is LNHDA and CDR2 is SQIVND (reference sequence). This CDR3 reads CASSHGANVLTF.

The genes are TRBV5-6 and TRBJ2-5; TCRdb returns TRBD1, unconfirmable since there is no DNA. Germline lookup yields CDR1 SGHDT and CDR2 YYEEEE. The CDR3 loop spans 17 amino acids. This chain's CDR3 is CASSLDRGQGVKETQYF.